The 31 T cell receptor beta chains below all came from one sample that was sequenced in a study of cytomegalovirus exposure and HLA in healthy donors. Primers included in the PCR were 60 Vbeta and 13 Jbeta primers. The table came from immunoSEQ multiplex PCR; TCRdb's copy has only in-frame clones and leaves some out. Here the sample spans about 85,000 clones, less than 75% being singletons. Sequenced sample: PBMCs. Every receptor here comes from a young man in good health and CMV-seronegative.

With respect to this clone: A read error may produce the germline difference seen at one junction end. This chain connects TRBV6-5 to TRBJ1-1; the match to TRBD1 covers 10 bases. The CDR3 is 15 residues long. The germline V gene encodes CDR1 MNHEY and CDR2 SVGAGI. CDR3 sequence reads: CASSYLGQGNTEASF. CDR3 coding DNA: TGTGCCAGCAGTTATTTGGGACAGGGGAACACTGAAGCTTCCTTT.

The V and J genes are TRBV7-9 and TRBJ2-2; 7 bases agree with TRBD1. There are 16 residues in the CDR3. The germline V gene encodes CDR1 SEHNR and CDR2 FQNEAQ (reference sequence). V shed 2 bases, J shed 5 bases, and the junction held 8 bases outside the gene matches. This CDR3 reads CASSLKGGASTGELFF. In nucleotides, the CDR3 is TGTGCCAGCAGCTTAAAAGGGGGCGCGTCAACCGGGGAGCTGTTTTTT.

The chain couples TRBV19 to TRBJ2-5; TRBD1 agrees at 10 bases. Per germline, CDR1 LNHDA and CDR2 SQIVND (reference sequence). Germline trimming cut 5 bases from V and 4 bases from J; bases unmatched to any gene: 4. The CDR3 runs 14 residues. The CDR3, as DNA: TGTGCCAGTAGTGGGACAGGGGCAAGAGAGACCCAGTACTTC. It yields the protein CASSGTGARETQYF.

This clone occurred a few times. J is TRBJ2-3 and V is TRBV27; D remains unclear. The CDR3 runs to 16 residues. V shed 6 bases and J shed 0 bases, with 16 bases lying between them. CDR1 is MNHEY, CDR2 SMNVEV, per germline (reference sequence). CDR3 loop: CASSWVAATSTDTQYF. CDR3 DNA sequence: TGTGCCAGCAGCTGGGTGGCGGCTACTAGCACAGATACGCAGTATTTT.

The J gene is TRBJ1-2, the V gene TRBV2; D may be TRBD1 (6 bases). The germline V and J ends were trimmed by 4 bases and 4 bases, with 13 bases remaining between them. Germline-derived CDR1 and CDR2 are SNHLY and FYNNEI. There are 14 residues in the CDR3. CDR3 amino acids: CASSVAGDGYGYTF. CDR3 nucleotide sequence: TGTGCCAGCAGTGTGGCAGGGGACGGCTATGGCTACACCTTC.

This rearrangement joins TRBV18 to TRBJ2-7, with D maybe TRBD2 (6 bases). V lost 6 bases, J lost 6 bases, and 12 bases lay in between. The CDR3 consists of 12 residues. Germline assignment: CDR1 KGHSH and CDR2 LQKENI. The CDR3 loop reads CASSGGFGEQYF. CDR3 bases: TGTGCCAGCTCCGGGGGATTCGGCGAGCAGTACTTC.

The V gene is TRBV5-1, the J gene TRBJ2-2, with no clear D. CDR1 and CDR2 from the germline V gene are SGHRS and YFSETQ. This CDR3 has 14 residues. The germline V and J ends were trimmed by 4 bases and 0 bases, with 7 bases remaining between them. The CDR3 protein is CASSPQSNTGELFF. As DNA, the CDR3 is TGCGCCAGCAGCCCACAATCGAACACCGGGGAGCTGTTTTTT.

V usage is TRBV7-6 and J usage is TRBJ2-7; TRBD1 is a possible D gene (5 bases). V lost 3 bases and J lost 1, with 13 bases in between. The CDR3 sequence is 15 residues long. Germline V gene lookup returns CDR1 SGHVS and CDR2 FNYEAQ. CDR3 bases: TGTGCCAGCAGCTTCGAGACAGCCTCATCCTACGAGCAGTACTTC. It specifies CASSFETASSYEQYF.

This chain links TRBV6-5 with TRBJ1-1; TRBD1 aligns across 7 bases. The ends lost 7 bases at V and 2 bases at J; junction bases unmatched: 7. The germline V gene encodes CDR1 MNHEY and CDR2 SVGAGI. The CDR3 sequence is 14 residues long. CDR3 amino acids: CASTHRGGNTEAFF. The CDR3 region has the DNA TGTGCCAGCACCCACAGGGGTGGAAACACTGAAGCTTTCTTT.

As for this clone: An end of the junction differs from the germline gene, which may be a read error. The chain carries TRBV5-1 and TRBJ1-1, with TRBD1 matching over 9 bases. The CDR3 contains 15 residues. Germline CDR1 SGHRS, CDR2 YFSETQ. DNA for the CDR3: TGCCCCAGCAGCTTCACAGGGGGCCACGGCACTGAAGCTTTCTTT. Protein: CPSSFTGGHGTEAFF.

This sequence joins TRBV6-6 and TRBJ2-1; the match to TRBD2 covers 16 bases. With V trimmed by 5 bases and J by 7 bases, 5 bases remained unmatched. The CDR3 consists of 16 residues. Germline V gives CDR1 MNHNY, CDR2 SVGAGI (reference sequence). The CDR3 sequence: CASSTGLAGGQNEQFF. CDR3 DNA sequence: TGTGCCAGCAGTACGGGACTAGCGGGAGGGCAGAATGAGCAGTTCTTC.

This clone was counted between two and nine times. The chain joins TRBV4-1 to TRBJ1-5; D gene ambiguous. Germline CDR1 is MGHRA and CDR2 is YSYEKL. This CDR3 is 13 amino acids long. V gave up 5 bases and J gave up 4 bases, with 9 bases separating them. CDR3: CASSLLVNQPQHF. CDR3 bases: TGCGCCAGCAGCTTACTGGTGAATCAGCCCCAGCATTTT.

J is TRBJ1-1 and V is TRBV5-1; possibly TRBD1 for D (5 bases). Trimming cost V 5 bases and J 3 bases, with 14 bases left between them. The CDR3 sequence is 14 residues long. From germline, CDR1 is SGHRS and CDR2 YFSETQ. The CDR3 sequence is CASSRGTEDTEAFF. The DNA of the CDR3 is TGCGCCAGCAGTCGAGGGACTGAGGACACTGAAGCTTTCTTT.

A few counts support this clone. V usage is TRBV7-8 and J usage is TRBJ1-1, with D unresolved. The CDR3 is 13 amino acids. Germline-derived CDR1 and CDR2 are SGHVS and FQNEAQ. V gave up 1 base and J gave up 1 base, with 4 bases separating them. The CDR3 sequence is CASSLEPNTEAFF. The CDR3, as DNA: TGTGCCAGCAGCTTAGAGCCGAACACTGAAGCTTTCTTT.

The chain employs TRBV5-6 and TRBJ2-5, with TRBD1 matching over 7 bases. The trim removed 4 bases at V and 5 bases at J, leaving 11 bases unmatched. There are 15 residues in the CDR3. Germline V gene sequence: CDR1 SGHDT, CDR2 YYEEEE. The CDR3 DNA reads TGTGCCAGCAGCCGCCAGACAGGGTACCTGGAGACCCAGTACTTC. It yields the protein CASSRQTGYLETQYF.

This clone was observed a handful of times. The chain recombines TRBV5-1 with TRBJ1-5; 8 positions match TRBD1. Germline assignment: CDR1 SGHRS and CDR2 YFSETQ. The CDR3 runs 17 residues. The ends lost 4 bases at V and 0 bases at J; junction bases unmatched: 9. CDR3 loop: CASSPGQGGDSNQPQHF. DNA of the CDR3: TGCGCCAGCAGCCCAGGACAGGGAGGGGATAGCAATCAGCCCCAGCATTTT. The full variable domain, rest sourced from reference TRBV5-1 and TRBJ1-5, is KAGVTQTPRYLIKTRGQQVTLSCSPISGHRSVSWYQQTPGQGLQFLFEYFSETQRNKGNFPGRFSGRQFSNSRSEMNVSTLELGDSALYLCASSPGQGGDSNQPQHFGDGTRLSIL.

The CDR3 DNA is TGTGCCAGCAGCCCGGGACAGTCAAATCAGCCCCAGCATTTT. Protein product: CASSPGQSNQPQHF. V gene TRBV2 combines with J gene TRBJ1-5; the match to TRBD1 covers 7 bases. V was clipped by 6 bases and J by 4 bases; unmatched bases: 6. This CDR3 region has 14 residues. CDR1 and CDR2 (germline): SNHLY, FYNNEI. Full variable domain (missing parts from reference TRBV2 and TRBJ1-5): EPEVTQTPSHQVTQMGQEVILRCVPISNHLYFYWYRQILGQKVEFLVSFYNNEISEKSEIFDDQFSVERPDGSNFTLKIRSTKLEDSAMYFCASSPGQSNQPQHFGDGTRLSIL.

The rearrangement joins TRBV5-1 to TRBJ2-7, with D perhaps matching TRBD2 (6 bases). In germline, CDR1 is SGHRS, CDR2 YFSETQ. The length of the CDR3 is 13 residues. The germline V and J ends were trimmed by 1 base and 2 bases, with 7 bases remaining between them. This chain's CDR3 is CASSLRGTYEQYF. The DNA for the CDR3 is TGCGCCAGCAGCTTGCGGGGGACCTACGAGCAGTACTTC. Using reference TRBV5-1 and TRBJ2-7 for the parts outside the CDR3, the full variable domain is KAGVTQTPRYLIKTRGQQVTLSCSPISGHRSVSWYQQTPGQGLQFLFEYFSETQRNKGNFPGRFSGRQFSNSRSEMNVSTLELGDSALYLCASSLRGTYEQYFGPGTRLTVT.

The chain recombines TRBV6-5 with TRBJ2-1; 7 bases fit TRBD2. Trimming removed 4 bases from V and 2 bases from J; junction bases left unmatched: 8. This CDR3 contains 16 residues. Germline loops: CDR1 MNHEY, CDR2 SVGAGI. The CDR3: CASSSPLADTYNEQFF. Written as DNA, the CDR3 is TGTGCCAGCAGTTCGCCCCTAGCGGACACCTACAATGAGCAGTTCTTC.

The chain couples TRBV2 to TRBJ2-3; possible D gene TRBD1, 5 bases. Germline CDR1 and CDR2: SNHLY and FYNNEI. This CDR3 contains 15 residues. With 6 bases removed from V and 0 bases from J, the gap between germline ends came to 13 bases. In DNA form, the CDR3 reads TGTGCCAGCAGGAAACAGGAATCTAGCACAGATACGCAGTATTTT. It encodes CASRKQESSTDTQYF.

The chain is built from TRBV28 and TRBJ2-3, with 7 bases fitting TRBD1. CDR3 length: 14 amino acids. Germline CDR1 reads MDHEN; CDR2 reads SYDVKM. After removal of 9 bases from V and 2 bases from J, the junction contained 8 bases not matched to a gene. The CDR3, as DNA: TGTGCCAGTACCTTGGGACAGACCACAGATACGCAGTATTTT. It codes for CASTLGQTTDTQYF.

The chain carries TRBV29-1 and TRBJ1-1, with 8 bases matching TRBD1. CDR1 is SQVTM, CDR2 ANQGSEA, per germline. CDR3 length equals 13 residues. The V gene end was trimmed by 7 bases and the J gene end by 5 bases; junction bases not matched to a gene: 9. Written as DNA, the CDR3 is TGCAGCGGGCGCACAGGGGGGATGACTGAAGCTTTCTTT. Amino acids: CSGRTGGMTEAFF.

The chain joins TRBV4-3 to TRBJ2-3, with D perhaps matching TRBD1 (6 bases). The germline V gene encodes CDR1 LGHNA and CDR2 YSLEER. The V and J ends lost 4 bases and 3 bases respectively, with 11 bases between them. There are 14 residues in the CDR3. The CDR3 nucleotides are TGCGCCAGCAGCCGTACAGGGAGTACAGATACGCAGTATTTT. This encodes CASSRTGSTDTQYF.

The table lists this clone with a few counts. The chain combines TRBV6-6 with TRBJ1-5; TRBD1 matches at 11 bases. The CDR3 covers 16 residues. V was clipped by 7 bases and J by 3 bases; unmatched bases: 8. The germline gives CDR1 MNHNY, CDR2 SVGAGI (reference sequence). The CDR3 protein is CASKPGTGGNNQPQHF. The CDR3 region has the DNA TGTGCCAGCAAACCCGGGACAGGGGGAAACAATCAGCCCCAGCATTTT.

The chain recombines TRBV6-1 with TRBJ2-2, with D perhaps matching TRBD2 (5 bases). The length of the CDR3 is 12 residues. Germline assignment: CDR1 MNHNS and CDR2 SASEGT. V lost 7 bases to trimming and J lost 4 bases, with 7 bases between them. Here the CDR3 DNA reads TGTGCCAGCATCGGGATCACCGGGGAGCTGTTTTTT. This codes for CASIGITGELFF.

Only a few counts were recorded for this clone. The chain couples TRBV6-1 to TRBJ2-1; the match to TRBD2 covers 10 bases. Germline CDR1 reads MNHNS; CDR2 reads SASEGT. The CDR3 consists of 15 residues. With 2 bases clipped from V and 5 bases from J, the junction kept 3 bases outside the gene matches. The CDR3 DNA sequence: TGTGCCAGCAGTGAACTAGCGGGAGTAAACAATGAGCAGTTCTTC. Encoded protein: CASSELAGVNNEQFF.

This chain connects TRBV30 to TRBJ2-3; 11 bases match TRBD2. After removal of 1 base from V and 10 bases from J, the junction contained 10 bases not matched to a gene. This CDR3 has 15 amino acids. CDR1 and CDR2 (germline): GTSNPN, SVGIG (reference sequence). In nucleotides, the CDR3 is TGTGCCTGGAGTGAATTAGCGGGAGGGTTTGGGGCGCAGTATTTT. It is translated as CAWSELAGGFGAQYF.

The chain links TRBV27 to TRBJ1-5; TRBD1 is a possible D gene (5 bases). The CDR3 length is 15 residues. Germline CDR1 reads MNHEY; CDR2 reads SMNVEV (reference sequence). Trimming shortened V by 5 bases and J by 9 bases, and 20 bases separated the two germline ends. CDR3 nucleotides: TGTGCCAGCAGTCACCATACAGCGGGGGGAGGGCCCCAGCATTTT. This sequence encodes CASSHHTAGGGPQHF.

CDR3 residues: CASSLGDMHGHGYTF. In DNA, the CDR3 is TGTGCCAGCAGCTTGGGGGACATGCACGGCCATGGCTACACCTTC. The V gene is TRBV5-4, the J gene TRBJ1-2; possibly TRBD1 for D (6 bases). Germline CDR1 is SGHNT and CDR2 is YYREEE (reference sequence). There are 15 residues in the CDR3. Trimming cost V 0 bases and J 6 bases, with 15 bases left between them.

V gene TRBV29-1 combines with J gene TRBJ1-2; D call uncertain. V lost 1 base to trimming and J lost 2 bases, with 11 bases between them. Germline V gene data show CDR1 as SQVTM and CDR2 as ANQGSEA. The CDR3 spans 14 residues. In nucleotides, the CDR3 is TGCAGCGTTGAAGGTCGGGGAAGGAACTATGGCTACACCTTC. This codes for CSVEGRGRNYGYTF.

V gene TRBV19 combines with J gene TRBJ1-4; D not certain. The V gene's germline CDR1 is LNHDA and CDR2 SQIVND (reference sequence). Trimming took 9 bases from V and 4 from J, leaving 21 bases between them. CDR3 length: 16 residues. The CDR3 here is CASTLAGGGLNEKLFF. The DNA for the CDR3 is TGTGCCAGCACCCTAGCGGGCGGAGGACTTAATGAAAAACTGTTTTTT.